This T cell receptor beta chain was sequenced during a study of human T cells and chemical hapten exposure. Germline CDR1 LGHNA, CDR2 YNFKEQ. V was pared by 0 bases and J by 2 bases, with 11 bases between. The CDR3 spans 16 residues. This clonotype has just a few counts. One entry per CDR3 protein, called by TCRdb with MiXCR from the RACE reads. The table shows over 100,000 distinct CDR3 sequences, with about 11% occurring only once. Time point given: patch test 3, about 24 weeks after DPC sensitization. Stated treatment: therapeutic diphenylcyclopropenone sensitization with weekly scalp DPC. The chain couples TRBV4-2 to TRBJ2-1; D is uncertain. The TCR was taken from a woman between 45 and 60 years old with alopecia areata. Some clones in this sample may be carry-over from other donors' samples. The sample in question was whole blood, obtained in connection with sensitization to the hapten diphenylcyclopropenone (DPC). CDR3 amino acids: CASSQEKIQPYNEQFF. The CDR3 nucleotides read TGTGCCAGCAGCCAAGAAAAGATACAACCCTACAATGAGCAGTTCTTC.